These 27 T cell receptor beta chains were sequenced from one sample in a study of T cell responses to AZD1222 COVID-19 vaccine. Profiling relied on immunoSEQ multiplex PCR, and the TCRdb table lists in-frame clones only, not all of them. The table has around 120,000 clones, about 92% seen once; the top ten hold under 3.5%. Specimen: peripheral blood, collected on day 0 of AZD1222 vaccination. The origin of the receptors is an adult in good health.

The chain recombines TRBV6-6 with TRBJ2-2; D unclear. The germline V gene encodes CDR1 MNHNY and CDR2 SVGAGI (reference sequence). The V and J ends lost 11 bases and 4 bases respectively, with 8 bases between them. The CDR3 has 11 residues. The CDR3 here is CAGWGTGELFF. CDR3 DNA sequence: TGTGCCGGCTGGGGCACCGGGGAGCTGTTTTTT.

The chain couples TRBV6-5 to TRBJ1-2; the D gene is possibly TRBD1 (5 bases). CDR3 length: 15 amino acids. CDR1 is MNHEY and CDR2 is SVGAGI in the germline V gene. The V gene lost 5 bases and the J gene lost 2 bases, with 15 bases spanning the gap. CDR3 loop: CASSPYMAGNYGYTF. CDR3 in DNA: TGTGCCAGCAGTCCCTACATGGCAGGGAACTATGGCTACACCTTC.

This chain connects TRBV7-3 to TRBJ2-2; D perhaps matches TRBD1 (6 bases). Deletions cut 3 bases from V and 4 bases from J, with 9 bases between. The CDR3 totals 14 residues. Germline CDR1 is SGHTA and CDR2 is FQGTGA. CDR3 sequence: CASSFGQTTGELFF. CDR3 DNA: TGTGCCAGCAGCTTCGGACAGACCACCGGGGAGCTGTTTTTT.

This chain links TRBV6-6 with TRBJ2-1, with D perhaps matching TRBD2 (5 bases). The CDR3 is 13 residues long. V lost 8 bases and J 3 bases, leaving 11 bases between the germline ends. Germline lookup yields CDR1 MNHNY and CDR2 SVGAGI (reference sequence). The CDR3 DNA reads as TGTGCCAGCCTCCGGGCGGGCTACAATGAGCAGTTCTTC. Translating it yields CASLRAGYNEQFF.

This clone was seen a few times. This chain connects TRBV25-1 to TRBJ1-5, with D unclear. Germline loops: CDR1 MGHDK, CDR2 SYGVNS. This CDR3 is 14 amino acids long. Trimming cost V 4 bases and J 0 bases, with 7 bases left between them. Here the CDR3 reads CASSGRYSNQPQHF. For the CDR3, the DNA is TGTGCCAGCAGTGGCCGTTATAGCAATCAGCCCCAGCATTTT.

The V and J genes are TRBV5-6 and TRBJ1-2; 7 positions agree with TRBD1. This CDR3 is 16 amino acids long. Germline CDR1 is SGHDT and CDR2 is YYEEEE. With 4 bases clipped from V and 6 bases from J, the junction kept 15 bases outside the gene matches. In nucleotides, the CDR3 is TGTGCCAGCAGCCCAGGGGACAGTAGAGACCTACATGGCTACACCTTC. Translating it yields CASSPGDSRDLHGYTF.

The genes are TRBV4-1 and TRBJ2-3; D might be TRBD2 (6 bases). V was shortened by 4 bases and J by 3 bases, with 14 bases between the two germline ends. The germline CDR1 and CDR2 sequences are MGHRA and YSYEKL. CDR3 length equals 15 residues. Written as DNA, the CDR3 is TGCGCCAGCAGCCGGCGACTAGAAAGAACAGATACGCAGTATTTT. This codes for CASSRRLERTDTQYF.

The chain uses TRBV19 and TRBJ2-2; tentatively, D is TRBD2 (6 bases). CDR1 and CDR2 (germline): LNHDA, SQIVND (reference sequence). The CDR3 length is 14 residues. V was pared by 4 bases and J by 7 bases, with 13 bases between. The CDR3 sequence is CASSNRRVYGELFF. The CDR3 DNA reads as TGTGCCAGTAGTAACAGGAGGGTTTACGGGGAGCTGTTTTTT.

The rearrangement links TRBV19 to TRBJ2-7, with D perhaps TRBD2 (6 bases). Germline V gene data show CDR1 as LNHDA and CDR2 as SQIVND (reference sequence). Trimming took off 2 bases at V and 3 bases at J, with 11 bases between the two ends. The CDR3 consists of 14 residues. The CDR3, as DNA: TGTGCCAGTAGTATAACTAGCTTGGGCTACGAGCAGTACTTC. As protein: CASSITSLGYEQYF.

This chain uses TRBV10-3 with TRBJ2-7, with D perhaps matching TRBD1 or TRBD2 (5 bases each). The germline CDR1 and CDR2 sequences are ENHRY and SYGVKD. The CDR3 extends over 16 amino acids. V lost 2 bases, J lost 3 bases, and 17 bases lay in between. The CDR3 loop is CAISEAGTKRNYEQYF. The DNA for the CDR3 is TGTGCCATCAGTGAGGCCGGGACCAAGCGAAACTACGAGCAGTACTTC.

The CDR3, as DNA: TGTGCCAGCAGTTTTAGCGGTACCTACGAGCAGTACTTC. This sequence encodes CASSFSGTYEQYF. This chain joins TRBV6-5 and TRBJ2-7; perhaps TRBD2 as D (6 bases). The CDR3 is 13 residues long. From germline, CDR1 is MNHEY and CDR2 SVGAGI. The V end was cut by 4 bases, the J end by 2 bases, with 9 bases between.

In this sample, this clone turned up a few times. The chain couples TRBV6-5 to TRBJ2-1; weak D call: TRBD2 (6 bases). This CDR3 is 16 amino acids long. Per germline, CDR1 MNHEY and CDR2 SVGAGI. Trimming pared 2 bases from V and 3 bases from J, leaving 14 bases between. CDR3 sequence (DNA): TGTGCCAGCAGTTACCAAGGAGGGGAGGTCTACAATGAGCAGTTCTTC. This gives the protein CASSYQGGEVYNEQFF.

The V and J genes are TRBV27 and TRBJ2-1; a possible D gene is TRBD2 (5 bases). Germline assignment: CDR1 MNHEY and CDR2 SMNVEV (reference sequence). CDR3 size: 15 residues. V was pared by 6 bases and J by 0 bases, with 12 bases between. The CDR3 region has the DNA TGTGCCAGCAGCCCCCCGGGATTCTCCTACAATGAGCAGTTCTTC. Residues: CASSPPGFSYNEQFF.

V gene TRBV18 combines with J gene TRBJ2-1; 10 bases match TRBD1. With V trimmed by 6 bases and J by 7 bases, 9 bases remained unmatched. This CDR3 spans 15 amino acids. Germline loops: CDR1 KGHSH, CDR2 LQKENI. CDR3 DNA sequence: TGTGCCAGCTCCCCAAACAGACAGGGGGCGAATGAGCAGTTCTTC. The encoded protein is CASSPNRQGANEQFF.

The V gene is TRBV20-1, the J gene TRBJ2-7; 8 bases align to TRBD1. Germline V gene lookup returns CDR1 DFQATT and CDR2 SNEGSKA (reference sequence). CDR3 length equals 15 residues. The V and J ends lost 3 bases and 3 bases, in that order; junction bases with no gene match: 10. The CDR3 protein is CSASPPQGAFYEQYF. CDR3 coding DNA: TGCAGTGCTAGTCCCCCCCAGGGGGCGTTCTACGAGCAGTACTTC.

The rearrangement joins TRBV5-5 to TRBJ2-2; TRBD2 matches 10 bases. The CDR3 runs to 16 residues. Losses at the gene ends were 4 bases for V and 3 bases for J; bases not matched to a gene: 6. The germline V gene has CDR1 SGHKS and CDR2 YYEKEE (reference sequence). CDR3 loop: CASSQIAGGYTGELFF. In nucleotides, the CDR3 is TGTGCCAGCAGCCAGATAGCGGGAGGTTACACCGGGGAGCTGTTTTTT.

The sample holds a few counts of this clone. The rearrangement joins TRBV3-1 (or the pseudogene TRBV3-2) to TRBJ2-7, with TRBD2 identical over 8 bases. There are 13 residues in the CDR3. The V gene end was trimmed by 3 bases and the J gene end by 4 bases; junction bases not matched to a gene: 2. Germline V lookup: CDR1 LGHDT, CDR2 YNNKEL (reference sequence). DNA of the CDR3: TGTGCCAGCAGCCACGGGACTAGGTACGAGCAGTACTTC. Its translation: CASSHGTRYEQYF.

DNA of the CDR3: TGTGCCAGCGGGCTTTCCACACCCTTACGCTCCTACAATGAGCAGTTCTTC. It translates to CASGLSTPLRSYNEQFF. V is TRBV7-9 and J is TRBJ2-1, with D hard to call. The CDR3 runs 17 residues. Germline values: CDR1 SEHNR, CDR2 FQNEAQ (reference sequence). The V gene lost 8 bases and the J gene lost 0 bases, with 20 bases spanning the gap.

The genes are TRBV4-1 and TRBJ1-6, with a weak D call TRBD1 (6 bases). The V gene's germline CDR1 is MGHRA and CDR2 YSYEKL. Trimming took 5 bases from V and 10 from J, leaving 12 bases between them. CDR3 length equals 13 residues. The CDR3: CASSLRQASPLHF. The CDR3 region has the DNA TGCGCCAGCAGCTTACGACAGGCCTCACCCCTCCACTTT.

The genes are TRBV28 and TRBJ1-1; D is possibly TRBD1 (6 bases). The V end was cut by 6 bases, the J end by 8 bases, with 16 bases between. The germline CDR1 and CDR2 sequences are MDHEN and SYDVKM. This CDR3 is built from 13 residues. CDR3 in DNA: TGTGCCAGCAGATTTAGCAGGGGAGCCGAAGCTTTCTTT. As protein: CASRFSRGAEAFF.

The chain has TRBV11-2 and TRBJ2-7; TRBD2 matches at 8 bases. J gave up 0 bases and V 2 bases, and 6 bases lay outside the gene matches. CDR1 and CDR2 (germline): SGHAT, FQNNGV. CDR3 size: 16 residues. CDR3 residues: CASSLSAGGYSYEQYF. CDR3 nucleotides: TGTGCCAGCAGCTTATCGGCGGGAGGTTACTCCTACGAGCAGTACTTC.

This clone was found once. The gene calls are TRBV6-1 and TRBJ1-3, with a weak D call TRBD1 (5 bases). Per germline, CDR1 MNHNS and CDR2 SASEGT. V was clipped by 1 base and J by 2 bases, with 15 bases between them. There are 17 residues in the CDR3. CDR3 in amino acids: CASSEDTRALTGNTIYF. The CDR3 DNA sequence: TGTGCCAGCAGTGAAGATACCAGGGCCTTGACTGGAAACACCATATATTTT.

This sequence joins TRBV19 and TRBJ2-1, with 9 bases fitting TRBD2. The V gene's germline CDR1 is LNHDA and CDR2 SQIVND (reference sequence). The CDR3 extends over 15 amino acids. Unmatched junction bases numbered 12, after V lost 3 bases and J lost 12 bases. In DNA form, the CDR3 reads TGTGCCAGTAGTATCGGAACGGGTAGCGGGAGTGGGCAGTTCTTC. Encoded protein: CASSIGTGSGSGQFF.

The rearrangement links TRBV6-6 to TRBJ1-1; 8 nucleotides match TRBD1. J lost 4 bases, V lost 4 bases, and 8 bases had no gene match. The CDR3 runs 15 residues. Germline assignment: CDR1 MNHNY and CDR2 SVGAGI (reference sequence). The CDR3 coding sequence is TGTGCCAGCAGTTGGACAGGGACAGCCCCCACTGAAGCTTTCTTT. This codes for CASSWTGTAPTEAFF.

The chain employs TRBV7-9 and TRBJ1-4, with 9 bases identical to TRBD1. Germline CDR1 is SEHNR and CDR2 is FQNEAQ (reference sequence). This CDR3 spans 18 amino acids. V was pared by 0 bases and J by 6 bases, with 11 bases of the junction left unmatched. The CDR3 is CASSLANFIDRGYEKLFF. The CDR3, as DNA: TGTGCCAGCAGCTTAGCGAACTTTATTGACAGGGGGTATGAAAAACTGTTTTTT.

The CDR3 sequence: CASSQVSRVGGYTF. CDR3 DNA: TGTGCCAGCAGCCAAGTGAGCAGGGTGGGTGGCTACACCTTC. The rearrangement uses TRBV4-2 and TRBJ1-2; perhaps TRBD1 as D (5 bases). Per the germline V gene, CDR1 is LGHNA and CDR2 is YNFKEQ. The CDR3 covers 14 residues. Trimming pared 1 base from V and 7 bases from J, leaving 13 bases between.

The chain recombines TRBV12-3 or TRBV12-4 with TRBJ1-1; D uncertain. The CDR3 has 12 residues. Between the trimmed V and J ends, which lost 7 bases and 8 bases, there was a span of 14 bases. The CDR3 here is CASTPPGSEAFF. The CDR3 region has the DNA TGTGCCAGCACCCCCCCGGGCAGCGAAGCTTTCTTT.